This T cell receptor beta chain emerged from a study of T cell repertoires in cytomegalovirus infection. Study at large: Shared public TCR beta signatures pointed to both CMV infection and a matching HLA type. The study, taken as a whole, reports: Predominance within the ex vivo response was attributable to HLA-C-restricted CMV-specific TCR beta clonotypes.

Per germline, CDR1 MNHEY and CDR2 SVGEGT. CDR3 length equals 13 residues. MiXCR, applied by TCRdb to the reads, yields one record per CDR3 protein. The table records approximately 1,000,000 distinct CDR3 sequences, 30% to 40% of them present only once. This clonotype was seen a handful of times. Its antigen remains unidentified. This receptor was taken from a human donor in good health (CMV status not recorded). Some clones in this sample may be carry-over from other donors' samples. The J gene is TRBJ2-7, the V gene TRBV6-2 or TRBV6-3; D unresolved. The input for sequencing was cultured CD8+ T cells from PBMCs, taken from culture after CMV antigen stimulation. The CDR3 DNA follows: TGTGTCAGCAGTCCGCTCGGCTCCTACGAGCAGTACGTC. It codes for CVSSPLGSYEQYV.